One and the same sample provided the 11 T cell receptor beta chains below, sequenced in a study of cytomegalovirus exposure and HLA in healthy donors. The PCR used 60 Vbeta and 13 Jbeta primers. TCRdb's copy holds only in-frame clones and misses some; the assay was immunoSEQ multiplex PCR. The data contain around 150,000 clones, approximately 70% of them seen just once; the ten biggest clones take up approximately 4.6%. The source material was PBMCs. These receptors were obtained from a young man in good health and CMV-seropositive.

The table lists this clone with a few counts. The V gene is TRBV10-1, the J gene TRBJ2-2, with 9 nucleotides matching TRBD1. V trimming: 10 bases; J trimming: 4 bases; junction bases outside the gene matches: 7. Germline V gene data show CDR1 as WNHNN and CDR2 as SYGVQD (reference sequence). This CDR3 has 14 residues. CDR3 DNA sequence: TGCGCCACAGGACAGGGGCGCGGCACCGGGGAGCTGTTTTTT. It yields the protein CATGQGRGTGELFF.

The chain carries TRBV9 and TRBJ1-1; perhaps TRBD1 as D (5 bases). Germline CDR1 SGDLS, CDR2 YYNGEE. This CDR3 contains 14 residues. Trimming cost V 6 bases and J 0 bases, with 12 bases left between them. CDR3 sequence: CASTRDAVNTEAFF. For the CDR3, the DNA is TGTGCCAGCACCAGGGATGCGGTGAACACTGAAGCTTTCTTT.

The rearrangement links TRBV4-2 to TRBJ1-5; no firm D call. The CDR3 length is 16 residues. Trimming shortened V by 0 bases and J by 0 bases, and 9 bases separated the two germline ends. CDR1 and CDR2 from the germline V gene are LGHNA and YNFKEQ. The CDR3, as DNA: TGTGCCAGCAGCCAAGATTGGGCGGGTAGCAATCAGCCCCAGCATTTT. Its protein is CASSQDWAGSNQPQHF.

This clone was observed a single time. The chain employs TRBV28 and TRBJ2-5; D remains unclear. Germline V gene data show CDR1 as MDHEN and CDR2 as SYDVKM. The CDR3 spans 14 residues. The V and J ends lost 6 bases and 0 bases respectively, with 11 bases between them. CDR3 protein: CASSETSYQETQYF. The CDR3 DNA sequence: TGTGCCAGCAGCGAGACTTCGTACCAAGAGACCCAGTACTTC. The full variable domain, rest sourced from reference TRBV28 and TRBJ2-5, is DVKVTQSSRYLVKRTGEKVFLECVQDMDHENMFWYRQDPGLGLRLIYFSYDVKMKEKGDIPEGYSVSREKKERFSLILESASTNQTSMYLCASSETSYQETQYFGPGTRLLVL.

The rearrangement uses TRBV6-1 and TRBJ2-7; D tentatively reads TRBD1 or TRBD2 (5 bases each). The CDR3 extends over 14 amino acids. The ends were cut back, 0 bases at V and 2 bases at J, with 8 bases in the middle. The germline gives CDR1 MNHNS, CDR2 SASEGT. CDR3 sequence reads: CASSEALGAYEQYV. CDR3 DNA: TGTGCCAGCAGTGAAGCGCTGGGGGCCTACGAGCAGTACGTC.

This clone was detected only a few times. The CDR3 spells CASSDSRGEQFF. CDR3 coding DNA: TGTGCCAGCAGTGACTCGCGGGGTGAGCAGTTCTTC. V usage is TRBV6-4 and J usage is TRBJ2-1, with a possible D match to TRBD2 (6 bases). The CDR3 runs to 12 residues. CDR1 MRHNA and CDR2 SNTAGT come from the germline V gene. V dropped 0 bases and J dropped 9 bases, with 6 bases sitting between them.

As regards this clone: This specimen includes other DNA sequences encoding the same CDR3. V gene TRBV7-9 combines with J gene TRBJ1-5; D ambiguous. Germline CDR1 is SEHNR and CDR2 is FQNEAQ (reference sequence). The CDR3 sequence is 13 residues long. The V end lost 1 base, the J end lost 9 bases, and 10 bases lay between the germline ends. CDR3 residues: CASSLGGERPQHF. CDR3 sequence (DNA): TGTGCCAGCAGCTTAGGGGGAGAGAGGCCCCAGCATTTT.

J is TRBJ1-1 and V is TRBV6-6; 8 positions agree with TRBD1. The V segment lost 6 bases and the J segment 5 bases; nucleotides outside the gene matches: 8. The CDR3 sequence is 14 residues long. The germline V gene encodes CDR1 MNHNY and CDR2 SVGAGI (reference sequence). The CDR3 coding sequence is TGTGCCAGCAGCCAGACAGGGGAAGGGACTGAAGCTTTCTTT. It translates to CASSQTGEGTEAFF.

V is TRBV13 and J is TRBJ2-2; D possibly corresponds to TRBD2 (5 bases). V lost 3 bases to trimming and J lost 5 bases, with 10 bases between them. CDR3 length equals 14 residues. Germline lookup yields CDR1 PRHDT and CDR2 FYEKMQ (reference sequence). CDR3 amino acids: CASSLRRMTGELFF. The CDR3 DNA sequence: TGTGCCAGCAGCTTGAGGAGGATGACCGGGGAGCTGTTTTTT.

CDR3 protein: CASSLGGASTEAFF. DNA of the CDR3: TGTGCCAGCAGTCTGGGGGGGGCAAGCACTGAAGCTTTCTTT. V gene TRBV25-1 combines with J gene TRBJ1-1, with D tentatively TRBD1 (6 bases). Germline-derived CDR1 and CDR2 are MGHDK and SYGVNS. V lost 5 bases to trimming and J lost 4 bases, with 14 bases between them. This CDR3 contains 14 residues.

The chain recombines TRBV2 with TRBJ1-1; D perhaps matches TRBD1 (5 bases). This CDR3 comprises 14 residues. Germline CDR1 and CDR2: SNHLY and FYNNEI. Trimming removed 8 bases from V and 3 bases from J, with 16 bases in between. The CDR3 here is CASLRTLPYTEAFF. Here the CDR3 DNA reads TGTGCCAGCTTAAGGACACTCCCATACACTGAAGCTTTCTTT.